This T cell receptor (beta chain) appears in the sequencing data of a study of T cells expressing NK-cell markers. TCRdb reprocessed the 5' RACE reads and reports one entry per CDR3 protein, with no DNA. Its clone listing holds about 260,000 distinct CDR3 sequences. The germline V gene encodes CDR1 SQVTM and CDR2 ANQGSEA. The CDR3 spans 16 residues. The V and J genes are TRBV29-1 and TRBJ2-6; the TRBD1 assignment by TCRdb is unverifiable without DNA. The origin of this receptor is a young man in good health. Sequenced: blood T cells: a sorted CD56 or NKG2C T cell subset, CD4+ or CD8+ T cells, or bulk PBMC T cells (not recorded which). This CDR3 reads CSVRQGQNSGANVLTF.